A single sample is the source of the 31 T cell receptor beta chains below, sequenced in a study of blood T cell repertoires in COVID-19. Clones were sequenced by immunoSEQ multiplex PCR, and TCRdb holds only the in-frame ones, with some missing. The table has 70,000 or so clones, roughly 82% seen once. Sequenced sample: peripheral blood. The receptors come from a human donor in a cohort sampled during active COVID-19.

This chain uses TRBV7-8 with TRBJ1-1; 8 bases line up with TRBD1. Germline CDR1 is SGHVS and CDR2 is FQNEAQ. V lost 1 base and J lost 5; bases outside the gene matches: 9. The CDR3 covers 16 residues. DNA for the CDR3: TGTGCCAGCAGCTTAGGTACCGGGACAGGACGGACTGAAGCTTTCTTT. Protein product: CASSLGTGTGRTEAFF.

The chain is built from TRBV3-1 (or the pseudogene TRBV3-2) and TRBJ2-7; possible D gene TRBD1, 6 bases. Germline values: CDR1 LGHDT, CDR2 YNNKEL (reference sequence). The CDR3 runs to 13 residues. The V end lost 5 bases, the J end lost 2 bases, and 10 bases lay between the germline ends. CDR3 nucleotide sequence: TGTGCCAGCAGCAAGGGACACACCTACGAGCAGTACTTC. Translation gives CASSKGHTYEQYF.

This sequence joins TRBV30 and TRBJ2-7; 7 bases are a match to TRBD1. J lost 2 bases, V lost 1 base, and 5 bases had no gene match. The CDR3 totals 14 residues. Looked up from germline, CDR1 is GTSNPN and CDR2 is SVGIG (reference sequence). CDR3 in DNA: TGTGCCTGGAGTGGTAGACAGGGTGCCTACGAGCAGTACTTC. Encoded protein: CAWSGRQGAYEQYF.

The rearrangement links TRBV7-9 to TRBJ2-4, with D uncertain. Per germline, CDR1 SEHNR and CDR2 FQNEAQ (reference sequence). Trimming removed 5 bases at V and 0 bases at J, with 11 bases between. The CDR3 contains 15 residues. CDR3 loop: CASSAPLVAKNIQYF. The CDR3 nucleotides are TGTGCCAGCAGCGCCCCCCTAGTAGCCAAAAACATTCAGTACTTC.

The V gene is TRBV5-1, the J gene TRBJ1-5; no definite D call. Germline V gives CDR1 SGHRS, CDR2 YFSETQ. V was trimmed by 8 bases and J by 5 bases, leaving 14 bases between them. The CDR3 is 13 residues long. The CDR3 nucleotides are TGCGCCAGAAGACTCCACTTGTATCAGCCCCAGCATTTT. Translated: CARRLHLYQPQHF. The whole variable domain, remainder taken from reference TRBV5-1 and TRBJ1-5, is KAGVTQTPRYLIKTRGQQVTLSCSPISGHRSVSWYQQTPGQGLQFLFEYFSETQRNKGNFPGRFSGRQFSNSRSEMNVSTLELGDSALYLCARRLHLYQPQHFGDGTRLSIL.

The V and J genes are TRBV30 and TRBJ1-1; perhaps TRBD1 as D (5 bases). Between the trimmed V and J ends, which lost 3 bases and 4 bases, there was a span of 9 bases. Germline V gives CDR1 GTSNPN, CDR2 SVGIG (reference sequence). The CDR3 extends over 12 amino acids. CDR3 sequence: CAWSQGSTEAFF. The CDR3 DNA is TGTGCCTGGAGCCAGGGTAGCACTGAAGCTTTCTTT.

The chain links TRBV6-5 to TRBJ2-1; 10 bases fit TRBD1. CDR3 length equals 14 residues. After removal of 7 bases from V and 5 bases from J, the junction contained 5 bases not matched to a gene. Germline V gene sequence: CDR1 MNHEY, CDR2 SVGAGI. The CDR3 spells CASIRGQGNNEQFF. In nucleotides, the CDR3 is TGTGCCAGCATCCGGGGACAGGGGAACAATGAGCAGTTCTTC.

The genes are TRBV19 and TRBJ2-7; maybe TRBD1 (5 bases). The CDR3 is 15 residues long. Trimming took 3 bases from V and 0 from J, leaving 12 bases between them. Germline values: CDR1 LNHDA, CDR2 SQIVND (reference sequence). CDR3 amino acids: CASSITGISSYEQYF. Written as DNA, the CDR3 is TGTGCCAGTAGTATTACAGGTATCTCCTCCTACGAGCAGTACTTC.

The rearrangement uses TRBV5-5 and TRBJ2-1; D not certain. CDR1 is SGHKS and CDR2 is YYEKEE in the germline V gene (reference sequence). Trimming stripped 0 bases from V and 8 bases from J, with 9 bases between. The CDR3 covers 13 residues. CDR3 in amino acids: CASSLGPPDEQFF. CDR3 DNA sequence: TGTGCCAGCAGCTTGGGGCCACCCGATGAGCAGTTCTTC.

This clone was counted a few times. The chain recombines TRBV30 with TRBJ2-2; D may be TRBD1 (5 bases). V lost 0 bases to trimming and J lost 2 bases, with 13 bases between them. The CDR3 totals 16 residues. Germline CDR1 reads GTSNPN; CDR2 reads SVGIG (reference sequence). CDR3: CAWSVKGRVNTGELFF. In nucleotides, the CDR3 is TGTGCCTGGAGTGTCAAGGGCAGGGTCAACACCGGGGAGCTGTTTTTT.

The rearrangement joins TRBV19 to TRBJ1-6, with D possibly TRBD1 on 5 matching bases. The V and J ends lost 3 bases and 7 bases respectively, with 7 bases between them. The CDR3 extends over 13 amino acids. Looked up from germline, CDR1 is LNHDA and CDR2 is SQIVND (reference sequence). CDR3 region: CASSIRQNSPLHF. CDR3 in DNA: TGTGCCAGTAGTATCCGACAGAATTCACCCCTCCACTTT.

The CDR3 reads CASADRDRYSEQYF. The CDR3 DNA is TGTGCCAGCGCAGACCGGGACAGATACTCCGAGCAGTACTTC. The chain couples TRBV2 to TRBJ2-7; 7 nucleotides align to TRBD1. CDR1 is SNHLY and CDR2 is FYNNEI in the germline V gene. This CDR3 contains 14 residues. With 8 bases clipped from V and 6 bases from J, the junction kept 13 bases outside the gene matches.

The rearrangement uses TRBV7-9 and TRBJ2-2, with D tentatively TRBD1 (5 bases). Germline CDR1 reads SEHNR; CDR2 reads FQNEAQ (reference sequence). Trimming left V 4 bases short and J 6 bases short, with 9 bases between. This CDR3 has 13 residues. As DNA, the CDR3 is TGTGCCAGCAGCTCCAGGGTGTCCGGGGAGCTGTTTTTT. Translation gives CASSSRVSGELFF.

The chain is built from TRBV5-1 and TRBJ2-7; the match to TRBD2 covers 8 bases. The junction had 10 bases not matched to a gene; V was cut back by 5 bases and J by 3 bases. The CDR3 length is 15 residues. Germline values: CDR1 SGHRS, CDR2 YFSETQ. DNA of the CDR3: TGCGCCAGCAGATCCGCCGCGGGGGGTTTCTACGAGCAGTACTTC. Its protein is CASRSAAGGFYEQYF.

This chain links TRBV27 with TRBJ1-5; no clear D gene. The CDR3 runs 15 residues. V was shortened by 0 bases and J by 7 bases, with 13 bases between the two germline ends. The germline V gene has CDR1 MNHEY and CDR2 SMNVEV (reference sequence). The chain's CDR3 is CASSLSWGGGQPQHF. DNA of the CDR3: TGTGCCAGCAGTTTATCCTGGGGAGGCGGGCAGCCCCAGCATTTT.

Of note for this clone: Different DNA sequences within this sample yield the same CDR3. The chain carries TRBV7-9 and TRBJ1-1; D uncertain. This CDR3 is 12 amino acids long. Germline values: CDR1 SEHNR, CDR2 FQNEAQ (reference sequence). The V gene lost 2 bases and the J gene lost 6 bases, with 7 bases spanning the gap. The CDR3 here is CASSLSLAEAFF. Written as DNA, the CDR3 is TGTGCCAGCAGCTTAAGCCTCGCTGAAGCTTTCTTT.

The chain uses TRBV10-3 and TRBJ1-5; no clear D gene. Trimming pared 2 bases from V and 1 base from J, leaving 3 bases between. Per germline, CDR1 ENHRY and CDR2 SYGVKD. The CDR3 is made up of 13 amino acids. CDR3 bases: TGTGCCATCAGTGAGCAAAGCAATCAGCCCCAGCATTTT. It is translated as CAISEQSNQPQHF.

The chain is built from TRBV13 and TRBJ1-1; tentative D call: TRBD1 (5 bases). V gave up 4 bases and J gave up 0 bases, with 12 bases separating them. The CDR3 has 15 residues. CDR1 and CDR2 from the germline V gene are PRHDT and FYEKMQ (reference sequence). The CDR3 loop is CASSSGEQMNTEAFF. The CDR3 region has the DNA TGTGCCAGCAGCTCGGGGGAACAGATGAACACTGAAGCTTTCTTT.

For the CDR3, the DNA is TGTGCCAGCAGCCCCTATGACTCTGGAAACACCATATATTTT. Amino acid sequence: CASSPYDSGNTIYF. The chain carries TRBV13 and TRBJ1-3, with D uncertain. The germline CDR1 and CDR2 sequences are PRHDT and FYEKMQ (reference sequence). CDR3 length: 14 residues. V was clipped by 5 bases and J by 0 bases, with 8 bases between them.

This chain connects TRBV12-5 to TRBJ2-7, with TRBD1 matching 9 bases. J was trimmed by 1 base and V by 0 bases; bases with no gene match: 7. The CDR3 length is 17 residues. In germline, CDR1 is LGHNT, CDR2 FRNRAP. The CDR3 spells CASGLVLGDRESYEQYF. The CDR3 region has the DNA TGTGCTAGTGGTTTGGTACTTGGGGACAGGGAATCCTACGAGCAGTACTTC.

The V call is TRBV12-5, the J call TRBJ1-1, with 9 bases matching TRBD1. V lost 7 bases and J lost 3; bases outside the gene matches: 6. The CDR3 runs to 14 residues. Germline CDR1 and CDR2: LGHNT and FRNRAP. The CDR3 sequence is CASVQTGGYTEAFF. CDR3 nucleotide sequence: TGTGCTAGTGTCCAGACAGGGGGGTACACTGAAGCTTTCTTT.

The V call is TRBV24-1, the J call TRBJ1-1; D unclear. Trimming removed 3 bases at V and 11 bases at J, with 12 bases between. Germline V gene data show CDR1 as KGHDR and CDR2 as SFDVKD. The CDR3 contains 12 residues. CDR3 in DNA: TGTGCCACCAGTGATCGAACCGGGAGCGCTTTCTTT. Its translation is CATSDRTGSAFF.

As regards this clone: An end of the junction does not agree with germline; a read error may underlie this. CDR3 DNA: TGCGCCAGCAGCCCGCGTGGGACAGGGAACCCCGGGGAGCTGTTTTTT. It translates to CASSPRGTGNPGELFF. The chain links TRBV5-1 to TRBJ2-2; 9 positions match TRBD1. This CDR3 is 16 amino acids long. Germline CDR1 reads SGHRS; CDR2 reads YFSETQ.

This chain connects TRBV14 to TRBJ1-2, with D hard to call. The CDR3 has 14 amino acids. The germline CDR1 and CDR2 sequences are SGHDN and FVKESK. V was shortened by 1 base and J by 2 bases, with 8 bases between the two germline ends. The chain's CDR3 is CASSQGTGNYGYTF. The CDR3 coding sequence is TGTGCCAGCAGCCAAGGAACGGGAAACTATGGCTACACCTTC.

The chain uses TRBV11-3 and TRBJ2-7; 7 bases map to TRBD1. Trimming at V came to 5 bases and at J to 6 bases, leaving 7 bases not matched to a gene. Germline V gene sequence: CDR1 SGHNT, CDR2 YENEEA. The CDR3 contains 13 residues. As DNA, the CDR3 is TGTGCCAGCAGCACGACAGGGTTGGGCGAGCAGTACTTC. Protein sequence: CASSTTGLGEQYF.

The chain couples TRBV19 to TRBJ1-4; perhaps TRBD1 as D (5 bases). Trimming pared 7 bases from V and 0 bases from J, leaving 15 bases between. Germline V lookup: CDR1 LNHDA, CDR2 SQIVND (reference sequence). This CDR3 region has 16 residues. This CDR3 reads CASTKGGAATNEKLFF. The CDR3 DNA reads as TGTGCCAGTACTAAGGGAGGGGCCGCAACTAATGAAAAACTGTTTTTT.

This rearrangement joins TRBV5-1 to TRBJ1-2; D uncertain. V lost 0 bases and J 6 bases, leaving 9 bases between the germline ends. Germline CDR1 reads SGHRS; CDR2 reads YFSETQ. This CDR3 has 13 amino acids. Here the CDR3 reads CASSLGGLDGYTF. The CDR3 coding sequence is TGCGCCAGCAGCTTGGGCGGGTTGGATGGCTACACCTTC.

The chain employs TRBV6-4 and TRBJ2-1; 11 positions match TRBD2. The CDR3 loop spans 14 amino acids. V gave up 3 bases and J gave up 9 bases; unmatched junction bases: 4. Per germline, CDR1 MRHNA and CDR2 SNTAGT. CDR3: CASSEGTSGFEQFF. The CDR3 DNA reads as TGTGCCAGCAGTGAGGGGACTAGCGGTTTTGAGCAGTTCTTC.

This sequence joins TRBV7-2 and TRBJ1-2; no reliable D call. This CDR3 is 14 amino acids long. From germline, CDR1 is SGHTA and CDR2 FQGNSA. V was pared by 4 bases and J by 4 bases, with 13 bases between. This CDR3 reads CASSSQNILYGYTF. The CDR3 DNA reads as TGTGCCAGCAGCTCACAAAACATCCTCTATGGCTACACCTTC.

The chain uses TRBV7-8 and TRBJ1-1; 11 positions agree with TRBD1. The V gene end was trimmed by 4 bases and the J gene end by 2 bases; junction bases not matched to a gene: 6. CDR1 and CDR2 from the germline V gene are SGHVS and FQNEAQ. The CDR3 loop spans 16 amino acids. CDR3 residues: CASSYRDRGFNTEAFF. CDR3 sequence (DNA): TGTGCCAGCAGCTACCGGGACAGGGGGTTCAACACTGAAGCTTTCTTT.

This clone was counted a single time. This chain connects TRBV18 to TRBJ1-5; D not certain. The V gene's germline CDR1 is KGHSH and CDR2 LQKENI. The germline V and J ends were trimmed by 5 bases and 4 bases, with 9 bases remaining between them. There are 13 residues in the CDR3. CDR3 DNA sequence: TGTGCCAGCTCAGGAGATGTAAATCAGCCCCAGCATTTT. Translating gives CASSGDVNQPQHF.